The T cell receptor beta chain under discussion was sequenced for a study of CD8+CD57+ T cells in acquired aplastic anemia. V was pared by 1 base and J by 6 bases, with 2 bases of the junction left unmatched. This CDR3 region has 15 residues. Germline lookup yields CDR1 SGHVS and CDR2 FQNEAQ. Patients included in sequencing had previously demonstrated CD8+CD57+ cell expansion by flow cytometry. TCR beta VDJ and CDR3 profiles were obtained from a genomic DNA template. TCRdb analysed the reads with MiXCR anew, one entry per CDR3 protein. The data show roughly 190,000 distinct CDR3 sequences, with approximately 48% seen just once and around a tenth held by the top ten.

The chain joins TRBV7-8 to TRBJ2-1; TRBD2 agrees at 11 bases. The TCR was taken from a human donor with aplastic anemia. The sequencing sample was made of sorted CD4+, CD8+, or CD8+CD57+ T cells (not recorded which) from PBMCs. CDR3 loop: CASSLVAGGRNEQFF. DNA of the CDR3: TGTGCCAGCAGCTTAGTAGCGGGGGGGCGCAATGAGCAGTTCTTC.